The T cell receptor beta chain described here comes from a study of chemoradiotherapy in HPV16-positive cancers. Findings and limits, study-wide: Better recurrence-free survival went with HPV-responsive T-cell expansion in HPV16-positive patients.

The sample holds one count of this clone. The target antigen is unknown. Method: immunoSEQ multiplex PCR; TCRdb's copy keeps in-frame clones and lacks some. The data show some 10,000 clones, about nine tenths seen once. The CDR3 is made up of 16 amino acids. V shed 1 base and J 7 bases; nucleotides not matched to a gene: 10. Germline CDR1 is SGHRS and CDR2 is YFSETQ. The specimen was blood, collected from a patient who underwent chemoradiotherapy. The chain joins TRBV5-1 to TRBJ1-2; 10 bases agree with TRBD1. The clonotype comes from a human donor with HPV-associated anogenital cancer. The chain's CDR3 is CASSLSGGQGVGGYTF. DNA for the CDR3: TGCGCCAGCAGCTTGAGCGGAGGACAGGGGGTCGGTGGCTACACCTTC. Drawing the rest from reference TRBV5-1 and TRBJ1-2, the complete variable domain is KAGVTQTPRYLIKTRGQQVTLSCSPISGHRSVSWYQQTPGQGLQFLFEYFSETQRNKGNFPGRFSGRQFSNSRSEMNVSTLELGDSALYLCASSLSGGQGVGGYTFGSGTRLTVV.